This T cell receptor (beta chain) came from a study of T cell changes during pregnancy in multiple sclerosis (dated by TCRdb to between 2018 and 2021). Broadly, across the study: Changes in the T cell repertoire over the course of pregnancy were examined in this study in women with multiple sclerosis.

Library prep was done by the immunoSEQ multiplex PCR assay. The immuneACCESS repertoire file appears here via TCRdb, limited to in-frame rearrangements. These files lack a portion of the clones; in checked studies, under half of the deficit traces to unresolved V genes, and the cause of the others is not known. Here the sample has 90,000 to 130,000 clones; about 94% occur a single time. The top ten hold 1.5% to 1.7% of the sample. In regard to this clone: The clone's antigen remains unknown. Base quality data are lacking; no much larger clone is found one base away.

Sequences LNHDA (CDR1) and SQIVND (CDR2) are obtained from the germline V gene (reference sequence). There are 20 amino acids in the CDR3, from cysteine to phenylalanine inclusive. Only the CDR3 region is kept as DNA, spanning 60 bases read in frame from base 1. Trimming costs V 3 bases and J 0 bases, and their ends lie 21 bases apart. The specimen was peripheral blood, collected in the third trimester of pregnancy. The TCR sequence derives from a female donor with multiple sclerosis, enrolled in a pregnancy study. Recombination joined TRBV19 with TRBJ1-6, with no confidently assigned D gene. The encoded CDR3 is CASSMRGNLRQSSYNSPLHF. The sequenced DNA: TGTGCCAGTAGTATGCGGGGAAATCTGAGGCAGAGCTCCTATAATTCACCCCTCCACTTT.